The clone carrying this TCR beta chain turned up a few times. The antigen is not known. This entry comes from a study of identical twins. Findings and limits, study-wide: Monozygotic twins shared more out-of-frame TCR alpha than recombination models predicted. Zero-insertion analyses were open to partial confounding by invariant MAIT and iNKT cells.

TCRdb passed the 5' RACE reads through MiXCR, listing each CDR3 protein once. This sample has some 900,000 distinct CDR3 sequences; roughly an eighth occur once, and the top ten carry around 1.6%. Between the trimmed V and J ends, which lost 3 bases and 9 bases, there was a span of 15 bases. Germline lookup yields CDR1 DFQATT and CDR2 SNEGSKA (reference sequence). This CDR3 has 14 amino acids. Separately, the same data were catalogued under a study of yellow fever vaccine responses in identical twins.

Sequencing used PBMCs. The receptor comes from a young woman in good health. This sequence joins TRBV20-1 and TRBJ1-6; D is ambiguous. The CDR3 reads CSASGRRTTSPLHF. As DNA, the CDR3 is TGCAGTGCTAGTGGTCGGCGAACCACTTCACCCCTCCACTTT.